Described below is a single T cell receptor (beta chain) sequence and its context. The CDR3 extends over 17 amino acids. V dropped 7 bases and J dropped 7; count of bases not matched to a gene: 15. Germline V gene sequence: CDR1 SEHNR, CDR2 FQNEAQ (reference sequence). This record comes from a study of PD-L1 blockade in urothelial cancer. In the study overall: Blood gave a median about 150,000 T cells.

Sequencing used immunoSEQ multiplex PCR; TCRdb keeps in-frame clones, though not all of them. Among about 49,000 clones listed, 70% to 90% were seen once. The sequencing used PBMCs, collected around atezolizumab (anti-PD-L1) treatment. This chain uses TRBV7-9 with TRBJ2-2, with 10 bases aligning to TRBD2. The source is a man in his 60s with urothelial cancer. The CDR3 nucleotides are TGTGCCAGCAACCTATACCCCGGACTAGCGGCACACGGGGAGCTGTTTTTT. Translated, it gives CASNLYPGLAAHGELFF.